This T cell receptor (beta chain) is from a study of T cell responses to AZD1222 COVID-19 vaccine. The CDR3 contains 15 residues. Germline V CDR1 and CDR2: SGHRS, YFSETQ. The V gene lost 2 bases and the J gene lost 1 base, with 11 bases spanning the gap. Study-wide results and limits: Clonal diversity may have been underestimated in mostly white British donors. A reported finding is that nearly half of spike-specific TCRs target unmutated variant regions. CD4 TCRs associated with vaccination spanned spike, dominating at 160-218 and 743-854.

Note on this clone: Antigen specificity is unknown.

TCRdb's table, derived via immunoSEQ multiplex PCR, lists solely in-frame clones and lacks some. The sample has 150,000 to 180,000 clones, 70% to 90% seen once; the top ten hold 5.5%. The rearrangement uses TRBV5-1 and TRBJ2-3; D is undetermined. The receptor was isolated from an adult in good health. The material was peripheral blood, obtained on day 0 of MenACWY control vaccination. This chain's CDR3 is CASSFAEPRTDTQYF. The CDR3 DNA sequence: TGCGCCAGCAGCTTCGCCGAGCCTCGCACAGATACGCAGTATTTT.